The 7 T cell receptor beta chains below come from one sample, sequenced in a study of T cells in Graves' hyperthyroidism and ophthalmopathy. Amplification of TCR beta CDR3 regions was performed using RNA transcripts as template. HTBI primers were employed in a first-round RT-PCR of the TCR CDR3. A single record per CDR3 protein comes from TCRdb applying MiXCR to the multiplex PCR reads. The table has hundreds of thousands of distinct CDR3 sequences, 16% seen once. Sequencing input: blood. The receptors were gathered from a young woman with Graves' hyperthyroidism.

Note on this clonotype: A much larger clone lies one base from this, so it may be a read error. The conserved final phenylalanine or tryptophan is absent from the CDR3, which likely points to a read error. The chain employs TRBV11-3 and TRBJ1-1, with D unclear. The CDR3 is 13 amino acids. V gave up 2 bases and J gave up 2 bases, with 6 bases separating them. Germline CDR1 is SGHNT and CDR2 is YENEEA. CDR3 in amino acids: CASSLRTNTEAFL. The DNA for the CDR3 is TGTGCCAGCAGCTTACGGACCAACACTGAAGCTTTCCTT.

The V and J genes are TRBV9 and TRBJ2-3; 12 nucleotides agree with TRBD2. Germline assignment: CDR1 SGDLS and CDR2 YYNGEE. Unmatched junction bases numbered 10, after V lost 1 base and J lost 4 bases. The CDR3 contains 18 residues. The CDR3 region has the DNA TGTGCCAGCAGCGTAAGCCTAGCGGGAGGGAGGGTCCCAGATACGCAGTATTTT. It is translated as CASSVSLAGGRVPDTQYF.

This clonotype was recorded at least ten times. The chain couples TRBV6-1 to TRBJ2-5; 12 bases agree with TRBD1. This CDR3 is 15 amino acids long. Germline V gives CDR1 MNHNS, CDR2 SASEGT. The V segment lost 9 bases and the J segment 4 bases; nucleotides outside the gene matches: 9. CDR3 sequence: CASYGTGGRRETQYF. For the CDR3, the DNA is TGTGCCAGTTATGGGACAGGGGGCCGGAGAGAGACCCAGTACTTC.

This clonotype occurred a few times. The rearrangement joins TRBV19 to TRBJ1-6, with D tentatively TRBD1 (5 bases). The CDR3 runs 13 residues. V was clipped by 6 bases and J by 9 bases, with 12 bases between them. Germline V gives CDR1 LNHDA, CDR2 SQIVND (reference sequence). This CDR3 is CASSPRGVSPLHF. CDR3 nucleotide sequence: TGTGCCAGTAGCCCTCGAGGGGTTTCACCCCTCCACTTT.

The rearrangement uses TRBV7-9 and TRBJ1-5; maybe TRBD1 (5 bases). V gave up 3 bases and J gave up 8 bases, with 17 bases separating them. The CDR3 totals 15 residues. CDR1 and CDR2 from the germline V gene are SEHNR and FQNEAQ (reference sequence). Here the CDR3 reads CASSLTGGGKEPQHF. The CDR3 nucleotides read TGTGCCAGCAGCTTGACCGGCGGGGGTAAAGAGCCCCAGCATTTT.

This clonotype was found many times. This chain's CDR3 is CASSLDHRGLASEQFF. The CDR3 bases are TGTGCCAGCAGCTTGGACCACCGGGGACTAGCCAGTGAGCAGTTCTTC. This rearrangement joins TRBV7-2 to TRBJ2-1; TRBD2 matches 9 bases. V dropped 3 bases and J dropped 9; count of bases not matched to a gene: 12. The CDR3 consists of 16 residues. In germline, CDR1 is SGHTA, CDR2 FQGNSA. Drawing the rest from reference TRBV7-2 and TRBJ2-1, the complete variable domain is GAGVSQSPSNKVTEKGKDVELRCDPISGHTALYWYRQSLGQGLEFLIYFQGNSAPDKSGLPSDRFSAERTGGSVSTLTIQRTQQEDSAVYLCASSLDHRGLASEQFFGPGTRLTVL.

V gene TRBV28 combines with J gene TRBJ2-3; D is unresolved. Germline-derived CDR1 and CDR2 are MDHEN and SYDVKM. Trimming took off 6 bases at V and 2 bases at J, with 12 bases between the two ends. There are 14 residues in the CDR3. The CDR3: CASSPQMNTDTQYF. The CDR3 region has the DNA TGTGCCAGCAGCCCACAGATGAACACAGATACGCAGTATTTT.